The clone carrying this T cell receptor (beta chain) was seen ten or more times. This sample was taken from a study of patients and donors after allogeneic stem cell transplantation. Via MiXCR, TCRdb re-called the RT-PCR reads, giving one row per CDR3 protein. Of about 960,000 distinct CDR3 sequences listed, under 20% are singletons. Trimming pared 1 base from V and 5 bases from J, leaving 12 bases between. CDR1 LGHNA and CDR2 YNFKEQ come from the germline V gene. This CDR3 spans 15 amino acids. This clonotype was sampled from a human donor who was either an allogeneic HSCT recipient or a stem cell or donor lymphocyte infusion donor (not recorded which). It is not recorded whose cells these are; they may come from a transplant donor. The sequencing input was blood, either unsorted or a sorted T cell fraction (not recorded which). The chain links TRBV4-2 to TRBJ1-5; D is possibly TRBD1 (6 bases). The CDR3 loop reads CASSQGRQAHQPQHF. CDR3 coding DNA: TGTGCCAGCAGCCAAGGTCGACAGGCCCATCAGCCCCAGCATTTT.